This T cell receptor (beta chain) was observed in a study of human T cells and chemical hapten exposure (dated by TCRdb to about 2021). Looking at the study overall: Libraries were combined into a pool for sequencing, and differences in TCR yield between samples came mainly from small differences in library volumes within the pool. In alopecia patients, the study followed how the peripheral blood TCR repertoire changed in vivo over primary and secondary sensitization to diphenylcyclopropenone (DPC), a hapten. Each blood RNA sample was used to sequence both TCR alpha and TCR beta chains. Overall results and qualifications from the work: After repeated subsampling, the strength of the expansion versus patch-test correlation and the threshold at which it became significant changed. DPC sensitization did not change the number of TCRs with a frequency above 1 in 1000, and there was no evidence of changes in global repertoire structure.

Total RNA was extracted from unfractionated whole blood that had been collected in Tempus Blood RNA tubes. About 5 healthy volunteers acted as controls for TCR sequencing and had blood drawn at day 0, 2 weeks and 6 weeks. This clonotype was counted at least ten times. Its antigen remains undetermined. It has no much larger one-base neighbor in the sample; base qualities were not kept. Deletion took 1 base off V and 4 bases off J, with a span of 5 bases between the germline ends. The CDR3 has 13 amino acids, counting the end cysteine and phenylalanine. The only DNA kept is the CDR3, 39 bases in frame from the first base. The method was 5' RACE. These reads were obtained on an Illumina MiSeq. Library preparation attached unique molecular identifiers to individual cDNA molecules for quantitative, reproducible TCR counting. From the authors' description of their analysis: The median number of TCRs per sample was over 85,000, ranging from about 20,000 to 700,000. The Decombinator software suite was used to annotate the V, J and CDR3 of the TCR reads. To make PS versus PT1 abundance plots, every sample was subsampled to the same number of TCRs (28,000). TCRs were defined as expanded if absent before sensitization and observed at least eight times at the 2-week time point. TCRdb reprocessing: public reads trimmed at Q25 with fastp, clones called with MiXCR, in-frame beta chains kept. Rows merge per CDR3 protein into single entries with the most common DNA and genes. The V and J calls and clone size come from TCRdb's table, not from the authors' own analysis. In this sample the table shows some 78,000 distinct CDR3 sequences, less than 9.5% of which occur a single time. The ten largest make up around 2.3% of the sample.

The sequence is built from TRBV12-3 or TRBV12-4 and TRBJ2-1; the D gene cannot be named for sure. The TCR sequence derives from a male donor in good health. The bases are TGTGCCAGCAGTTTAGGGGCATACAATGAGCAGTTCTTC. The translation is CASSLGAYNEQFF.